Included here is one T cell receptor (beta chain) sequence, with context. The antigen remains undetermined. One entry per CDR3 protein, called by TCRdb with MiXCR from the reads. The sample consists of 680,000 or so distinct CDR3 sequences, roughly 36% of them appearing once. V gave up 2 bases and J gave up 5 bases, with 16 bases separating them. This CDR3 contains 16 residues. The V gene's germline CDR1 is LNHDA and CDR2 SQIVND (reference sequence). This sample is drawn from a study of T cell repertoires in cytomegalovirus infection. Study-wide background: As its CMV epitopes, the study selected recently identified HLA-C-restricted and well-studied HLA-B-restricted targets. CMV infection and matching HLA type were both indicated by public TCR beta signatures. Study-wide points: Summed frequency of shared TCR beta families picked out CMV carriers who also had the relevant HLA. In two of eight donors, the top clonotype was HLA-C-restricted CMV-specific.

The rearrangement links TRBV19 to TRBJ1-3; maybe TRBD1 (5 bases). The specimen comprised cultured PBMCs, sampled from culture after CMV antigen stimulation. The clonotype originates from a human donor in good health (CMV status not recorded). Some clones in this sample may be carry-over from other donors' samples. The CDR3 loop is CASSIPPSGPRNTIYF. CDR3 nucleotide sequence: TGTGCCAGTAGTATACCTCCATCGGGACCTCGAAACACCATATATTTT.